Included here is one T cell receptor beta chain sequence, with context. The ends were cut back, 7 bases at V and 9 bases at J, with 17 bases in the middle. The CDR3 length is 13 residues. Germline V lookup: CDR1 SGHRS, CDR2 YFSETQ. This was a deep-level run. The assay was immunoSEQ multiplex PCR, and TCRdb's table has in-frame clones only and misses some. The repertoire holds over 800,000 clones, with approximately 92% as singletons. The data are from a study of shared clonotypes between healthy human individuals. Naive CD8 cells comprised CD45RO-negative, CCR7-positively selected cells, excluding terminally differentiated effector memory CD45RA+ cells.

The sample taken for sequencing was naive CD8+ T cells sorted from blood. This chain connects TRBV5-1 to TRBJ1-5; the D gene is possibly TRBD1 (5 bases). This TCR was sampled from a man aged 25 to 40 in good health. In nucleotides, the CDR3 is TGCGCCAGCCCTAGTCGGGAGCAGGGGCCCCAGCATTTT. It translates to CASPSREQGPQHF.